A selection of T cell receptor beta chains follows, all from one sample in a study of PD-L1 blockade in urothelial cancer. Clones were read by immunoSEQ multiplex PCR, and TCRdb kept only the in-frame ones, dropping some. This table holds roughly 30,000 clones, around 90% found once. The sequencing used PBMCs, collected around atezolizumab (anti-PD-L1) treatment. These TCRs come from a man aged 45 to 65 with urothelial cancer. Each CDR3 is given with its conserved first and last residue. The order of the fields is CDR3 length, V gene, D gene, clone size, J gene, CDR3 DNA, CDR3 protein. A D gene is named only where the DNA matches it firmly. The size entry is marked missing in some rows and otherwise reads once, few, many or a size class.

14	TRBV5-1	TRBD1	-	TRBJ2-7	TGCGCCAGCAGCGCGGGGGACAGGGGGTACGAGCAGTACTTC	CASSAGDRGYEQYF
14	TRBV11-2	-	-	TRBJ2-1	TGTGCCAGCAGCTTAGCAGGGGATCTGGGTGAGCAGTTCTTC	CASSLAGDLGEQFF
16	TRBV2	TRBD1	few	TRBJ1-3	TGTGCCAGCACCTCTCGGGACAGCTACTCTGGAAACACCATATATTTT	CASTSRDSYSGNTIYF
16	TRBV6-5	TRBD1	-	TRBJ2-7	TGTGCCAGCAGTTACTTCAGCACAGGGGGCTCCTACGAGCAGTACTTC	CASSYFSTGGSYEQYF
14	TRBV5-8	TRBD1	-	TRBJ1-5	TGTGCCAGCAAATCACAGGGGCGCAATCAGCCCCAGCATTTT	CASKSQGRNQPQHF
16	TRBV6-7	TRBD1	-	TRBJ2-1	TGTGCCAGCAGAGACCTCACCAGGGGGCCCGGGAATGAGCAGTTCTTC	CASRDLTRGPGNEQFF
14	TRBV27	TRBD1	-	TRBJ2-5	TGTGCCAGCAGTTACTCGGGACAGAAAGAGACCCAGTACTTC	CASSYSGQKETQYF
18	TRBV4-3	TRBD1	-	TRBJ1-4	TGCGCCAGCAGCCAAGGACAGGGGGGAGGCACAACTAATGAAAAACTGTTTTTT	CASSQGQGGGTTNEKLFF
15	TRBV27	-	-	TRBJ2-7	TGTGCCAGCAGTTTATCCCAGGGGCTCACCTACGAGCAGTACTTC	CASSLSQGLTYEQYF
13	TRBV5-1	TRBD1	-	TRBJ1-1	TGCGCCACCAGAGACAGGGACCTCACTGAAGCTTTCTTT	CATRDRDLTEAFF
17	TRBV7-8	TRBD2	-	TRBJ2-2	TGTGCCAGCAGCTTCCGCACTAGCGGGGGGGGCACCGGGGAGCTGTTTTTT	CASSFRTSGGGTGELFF
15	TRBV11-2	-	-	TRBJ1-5	TGTGCCAGCAGCCCACCGGGAGGGTTCAATCAGCCCCAGCATTTT	CASSPPGGFNQPQHF
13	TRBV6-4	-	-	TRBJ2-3	TGTGCCAGCAGTGAAGCCGGCACAGATACGCAGTATTTT	CASSEAGTDTQYF
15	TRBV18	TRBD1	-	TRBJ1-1	TGTGCCAGCTCAACTTCCACAGGGGTGAACACTGAAGCTTTCTTT	CASSTSTGVNTEAFF
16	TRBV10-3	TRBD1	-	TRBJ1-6	TGTGCCATCAGTGTAGGGTCCGGGACAGCTAATTCACCCCTCCACTTT	CAISVGSGTANSPLHF
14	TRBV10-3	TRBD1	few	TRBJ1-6	TGTGCCATCAGTCCGGGACAGGGGGGTTCACCCCTCCACTTT	CAISPGQGGSPLHF
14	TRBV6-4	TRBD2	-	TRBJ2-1	TGTGCCAGCAGTGAATACAGCGGGGGCTATGAGCAGTTCTTC	CASSEYSGGYEQFF
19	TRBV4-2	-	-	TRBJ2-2	TGTGCCAGCAGCCCCCGAGGGCCAGATGTGTTCGCGAACACCGGGGAGCTGTTTTTT	CASSPRGPDVFANTGELFF
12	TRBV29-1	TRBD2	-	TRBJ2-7	TGCAGCGTTGAATCCGGGACTAGAGAGCAGTACTTC	CSVESGTREQYF
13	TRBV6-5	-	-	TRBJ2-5	TGTGCCAGCAGTCCACAGGTCCAAGAGACCCAGTACTTC	CASSPQVQETQYF
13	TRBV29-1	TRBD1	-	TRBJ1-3	TGCAGCGCCTCGACAGGGGTCTCGGACACCATATATTTT	CSASTGVSDTIYF
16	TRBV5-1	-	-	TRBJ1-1	TGCGCCAGCAGCCCTTCGGGGGGCGCAAGGGTTGGTGAAGCTTTCTTT	CASSPSGGARVGEAFF
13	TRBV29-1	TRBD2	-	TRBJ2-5	TGCGGCCTACTAGCGGGGGGAGGAGAGACCCAGTACTTC	CGLLAGGGETQYF
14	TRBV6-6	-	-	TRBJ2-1	TGTGCCAGCAGTCGACCGGGACTTTACAATGAGCAGTTCTTC	CASSRPGLYNEQFF
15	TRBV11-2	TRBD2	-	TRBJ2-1	TGTGCCAGCAGCTCCAGCGGGGGGGCTAACAATGAGCAGTTCTTC	CASSSSGGANNEQFF
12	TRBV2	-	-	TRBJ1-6	TGTGCCACCTCGCTGAGGAATTCACCCCTCCACTTT	CATSLRNSPLHF
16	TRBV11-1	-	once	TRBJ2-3	TGTGCCAGCAGCTTGCTCGGTAGCGCCGACACAGATACGCAGTATTTT	CASSLLGSADTDTQYF
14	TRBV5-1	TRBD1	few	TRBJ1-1	TGCGCCAGCATGGAGCAGGGGGCCATCGCTGAAGCTTTCTTT	CASMEQGAIAEAFF
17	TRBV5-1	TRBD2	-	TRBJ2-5	TGCGCCAGCAGGCGGGGACTAGCGGGGGCAAATGAAGAGACCCAGTACTTC	CASRRGLAGANEETQYF
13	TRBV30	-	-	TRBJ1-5	TGTGCCTGGAGTGGGCAGGACAATCAGCCCCAGCATTTT	CAWSGQDNQPQHF
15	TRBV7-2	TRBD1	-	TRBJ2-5	TGTGCCAGCTTGATAGGGACAGGGTTACAAGAGACCCAGTACTTC	CASLIGTGLQETQYF
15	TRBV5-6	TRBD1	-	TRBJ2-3	TGTGCCAGCAGCACTCGGGACAGGATCACAGATACGCAGTATTTT	CASSTRDRITDTQYF
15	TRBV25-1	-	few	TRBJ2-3	TGTGCCAGCAGTGATGCGGGGTCGCGCACAGATACGCAGTATTTT	CASSDAGSRTDTQYF
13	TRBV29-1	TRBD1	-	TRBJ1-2	TGCAGCGTCGCGCATTCAGGGGGAGAAGGCTACACCTTC	CSVAHSGGEGYTF
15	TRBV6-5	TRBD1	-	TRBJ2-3	TGTGCCAGCAGTATGGGGACAGGGCTTGCAGATACGCAGTATTTT	CASSMGTGLADTQYF
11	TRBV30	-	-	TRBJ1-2	TGTGCCTGGAATCCCCAGCGGGGCTACACCTTC	CAWNPQRGYTF
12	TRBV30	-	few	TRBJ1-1	TGTGCCAAACAGGGTATGAACACTGAAGCTTTCTTT	CAKQGMNTEAFF
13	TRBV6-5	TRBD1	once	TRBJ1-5	TGTGCCAGCAGGGGGCAGGGGGATCAGCCCCAGCATTTT	CASRGQGDQPQHF
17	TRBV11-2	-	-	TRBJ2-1	TGTGCCAGCAGCTTAGGCCAGAGGCAGGGCTCAGGCGATGAGCAGTTCTTC	CASSLGQRQGSGDEQFF
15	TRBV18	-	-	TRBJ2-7	TGTGCCAGCTCTCATCCTGTGGGGAGCTCCTACGAGCAGTACTTC	CASSHPVGSSYEQYF
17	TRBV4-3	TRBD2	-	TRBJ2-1	TGCGCCAGCAGCCACACTGCCGGGACTAGCGGAAAGGAAGGACAGTTCTTC	CASSHTAGTSGKEGQFF
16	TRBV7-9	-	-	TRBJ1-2	TGTGCCAGCACCGTTGACCGGCAGATAACTATGTCTGGCTACACCTTC	CASTVDRQITMSGYTF
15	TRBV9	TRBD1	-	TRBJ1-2	TGTGCCAGCAGCGCCCGGGACAGCGGGCGAGGTGGCTACACCTTC	CASSARDSGRGGYTF
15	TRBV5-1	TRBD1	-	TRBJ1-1	TGCGCCAGCAGCTTAGCAGGGGGTAAAGGCACTGAAGCTTTCTTT	CASSLAGGKGTEAFF
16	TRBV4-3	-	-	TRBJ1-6	TGCGCCAGCAGCCAAGGGTCCGCTAGGCAAGGTTCACCCCTCCACTTT	CASSQGSARQGSPLHF
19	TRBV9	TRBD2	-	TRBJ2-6	TGTGCCAGCAGCGTGGGGGTAGCGGGAGATCCCTCTGGGGCCAACGTCCTGACTTTC	CASSVGVAGDPSGANVLTF
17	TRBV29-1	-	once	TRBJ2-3	TGCAGCGTCCTTACTTATTTGGACAGACTCTACACAGATACGCAGTATTTT	CSVLTYLDRLYTDTQYF
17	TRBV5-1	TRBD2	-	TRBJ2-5	TGCGCCAGCAGTACAACCGGGACTAGCGGATCTCAAGAGACCCAGTACTTC	CASSTTGTSGSQETQYF
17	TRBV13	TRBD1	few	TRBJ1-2	TGTGCCAGCAGCTTAGTTAGTTGGACAGGGGGCGACTATGGCTACACCTTC	CASSLVSWTGGDYGYTF
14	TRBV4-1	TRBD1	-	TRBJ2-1	TGCGCCAGCAGCCAGGAACGACAGGGGGGCTCACAGTTCTTC	CASSQERQGGSQFF
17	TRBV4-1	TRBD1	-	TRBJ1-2	TGCGCCAGCAGCCAAGAAACGGATCGGACAGGAGCTAATGGCTACACCTTC	CASSQETDRTGANGYTF
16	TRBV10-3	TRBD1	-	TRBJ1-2	TGTGCCATCAGTGAGGGGGACAGGACAGACATCTATGGCTACACCTTC	CAISEGDRTDIYGYTF
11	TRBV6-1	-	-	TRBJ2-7	TGTGCCAGCACGTATACCTACGAGCAGTACTTC	CASTYTYEQYF